This T cell receptor (beta chain) is drawn from a study of human T cells and chemical hapten exposure. Germline CDR1 reads MNHEY; CDR2 reads SVGEGT. V was clipped by 2 bases and J by 4 bases; unmatched bases: 2. The CDR3 runs 14 residues. Described time point: patch test 1, 2 weeks after DPC sensitization. Sample treatment: therapeutic diphenylcyclopropenone sensitization with weekly scalp DPC. TCRdb reprocessed the RACE reads with MiXCR, giving one entry per CDR3 protein. The data hold some 120,000 distinct CDR3 sequences, with over 10% observed a single time. V is TRBV6-2 or TRBV6-3 and J is TRBJ1-5; 7 bases align to TRBD1. The clonotype comes from a woman aged 45 to 65 with alopecia areata. Some clones in this sample may be carry-over from other donors' samples. The source was whole blood, collected in connection with sensitization to the hapten diphenylcyclopropenone (DPC). CDR3 nucleotides: TGTGCCAGCAGTTACCAGGGGGTTAATCAGCCCCAGCATTTT. Translating it yields CASSYQGVNQPQHF.